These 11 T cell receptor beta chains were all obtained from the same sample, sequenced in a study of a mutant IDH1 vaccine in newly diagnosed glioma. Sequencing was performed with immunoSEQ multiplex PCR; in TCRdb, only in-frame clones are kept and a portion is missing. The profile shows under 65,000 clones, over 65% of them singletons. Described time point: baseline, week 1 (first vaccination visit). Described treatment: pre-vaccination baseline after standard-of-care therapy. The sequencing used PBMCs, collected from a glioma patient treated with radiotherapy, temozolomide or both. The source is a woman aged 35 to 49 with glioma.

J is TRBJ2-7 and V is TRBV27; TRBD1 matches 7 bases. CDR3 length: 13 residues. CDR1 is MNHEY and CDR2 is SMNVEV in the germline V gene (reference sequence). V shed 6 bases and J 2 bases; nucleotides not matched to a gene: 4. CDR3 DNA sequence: TGTGCCAGCAGGGGGACAGCGACCTACGAGCAGTACTTC. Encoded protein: CASRGTATYEQYF.

DNA for the CDR3: TGTGCCAGCAGCTTTAGCGGGGGGGCCGACATTCAGTACTTC. It specifies CASSFSGGADIQYF. The J gene is TRBJ2-4, the V gene TRBV5-4; TRBD2 aligns across 11 bases. CDR3 length equals 14 residues. Unmatched junction bases numbered 3, after V lost 2 bases and J lost 8 bases. Germline values: CDR1 SGHNT, CDR2 YYREEE (reference sequence).

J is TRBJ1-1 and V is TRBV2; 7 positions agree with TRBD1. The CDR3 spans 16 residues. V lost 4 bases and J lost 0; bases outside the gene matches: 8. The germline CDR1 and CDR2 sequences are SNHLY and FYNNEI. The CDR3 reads CASSVGDSRMNTEAFF. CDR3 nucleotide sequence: TGTGCCAGCAGTGTTGGGGACAGTCGTATGAACACTGAAGCTTTCTTT.

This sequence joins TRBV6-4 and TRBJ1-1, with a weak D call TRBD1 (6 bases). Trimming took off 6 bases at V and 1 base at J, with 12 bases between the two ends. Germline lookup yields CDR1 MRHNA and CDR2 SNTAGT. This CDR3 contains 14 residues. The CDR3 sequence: CASRSQQGNTEAFF. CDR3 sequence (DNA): TGTGCCAGCAGATCCCAACAGGGGAACACTGAAGCTTTCTTT.

The CDR3 DNA sequence: TGTGCCAGCAGCGTAGTATCGTCACCTCAAGAGACCCAGTACTTC. Its translation: CASSVVSSPQETQYF. This sequence joins TRBV9 and TRBJ2-5; D gene uncertain. Trimming stripped 0 bases from V and 2 bases from J, with 11 bases between. The CDR3 has 15 residues. Germline CDR1 reads SGDLS; CDR2 reads YYNGEE.

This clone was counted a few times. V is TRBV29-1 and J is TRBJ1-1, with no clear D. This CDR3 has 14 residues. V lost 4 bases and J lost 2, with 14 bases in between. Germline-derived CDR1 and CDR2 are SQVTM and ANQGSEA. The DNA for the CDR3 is TGCAGCGTTGCACTTCCTCCGGGCAACACTGAAGCTTTCTTT. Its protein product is CSVALPPGNTEAFF.

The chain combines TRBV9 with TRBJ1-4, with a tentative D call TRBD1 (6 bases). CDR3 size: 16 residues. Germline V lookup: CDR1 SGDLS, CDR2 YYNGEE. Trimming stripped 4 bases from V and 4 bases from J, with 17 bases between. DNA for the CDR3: TGTGCCAGCAGCCAAGGGGGTGCTCCCAATAATGAAAAACTGTTTTTT. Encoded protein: CASSQGGAPNNEKLFF. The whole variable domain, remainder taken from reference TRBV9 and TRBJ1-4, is DSGVTQTPKHLITATGQRVTLRCSPRSGDLSVYWYQQSLDQGLQFLIQYYNGEERAKGNILERFSAQQFPDLHSELNLSSLELGDSALYFCASSQGGAPNNEKLFFGSGTQLSVL.

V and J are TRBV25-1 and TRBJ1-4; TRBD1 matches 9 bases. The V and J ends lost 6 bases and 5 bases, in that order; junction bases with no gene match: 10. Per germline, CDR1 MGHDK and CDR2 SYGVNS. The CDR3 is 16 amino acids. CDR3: CASSLTGGAGNEKLFF. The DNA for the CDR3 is TGTGCCAGCAGCCTCACAGGGGGCGCAGGGAATGAAAAACTGTTTTTT.

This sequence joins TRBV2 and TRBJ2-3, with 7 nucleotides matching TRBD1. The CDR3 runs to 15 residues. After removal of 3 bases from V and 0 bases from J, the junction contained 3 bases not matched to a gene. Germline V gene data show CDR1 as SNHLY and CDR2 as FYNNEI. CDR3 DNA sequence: TGTGCCAGCAGTGACGTCAGGGGGAGCACAGATACGCAGTATTTT. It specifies CASSDVRGSTDTQYF. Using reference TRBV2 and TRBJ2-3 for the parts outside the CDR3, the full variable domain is EPEVTQTPSHQVTQMGQEVILRCVPISNHLYFYWYRQILGQKVEFLVSFYNNEISEKSEIFDDQFSVERPDGSNFTLKIRSTKLEDSAMYFCASSDVRGSTDTQYFGPGTRLTVL.

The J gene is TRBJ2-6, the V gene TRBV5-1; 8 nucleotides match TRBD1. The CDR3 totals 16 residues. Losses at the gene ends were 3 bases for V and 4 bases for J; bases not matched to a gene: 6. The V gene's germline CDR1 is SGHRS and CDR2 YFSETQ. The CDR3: CASSSSTGVGANVLTF. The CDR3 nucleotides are TGCGCCAGCAGCTCCTCGACAGGGGTCGGGGCCAACGTCCTGACTTTC.

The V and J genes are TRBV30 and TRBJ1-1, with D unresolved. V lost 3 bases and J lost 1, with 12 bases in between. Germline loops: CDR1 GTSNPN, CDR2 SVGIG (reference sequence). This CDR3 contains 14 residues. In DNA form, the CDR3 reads TGTGCCTGGAGCGAGGCGACGGGGAACACTGAAGCTTTCTTT. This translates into CAWSEATGNTEAFF.